Described below is a single T cell receptor (beta chain) sequence and its context. Profiling relied on immunoSEQ multiplex PCR, and the TCRdb table lists in-frame clones only, not all of them. Counted here are 640,000 or so clones, around 87% occurring once; the ten biggest clones make up 0.0094%. This sample is part of a study of shared T cell receptors in the human thymus. Germline CDR1 and CDR2: SGHTS and YDEGEE. V dropped 4 bases and J dropped 0; count of bases not matched to a gene: 7. The CDR3 runs 17 residues. Separately, the same data were catalogued under a study of human thymus T cells. This second report adds: Within thymic and blood repertoires, V and J gene usage appeared to be biased.

The sequenced sample consisted of thymocytes. The source is a boy younger than two with a congenital heart defect. The V gene is TRBV5-8, the J gene TRBJ1-6; 7 bases map to TRBD1. The DNA of the CDR3 is TGTGCCAGCAGCGCCCTGGGACAGAGCTCCTATAATTCACCCCTCCACTTT. This gives the protein CASSALGQSSYNSPLHF.